This T cell receptor beta chain appears in the sequencing data of a study of T cells in Graves' hyperthyroidism and ophthalmopathy. Amplification of TCR beta CDR3 regions used RNA as the template. Primed by the HTBI set, a first-round RT-PCR was run on the TCR CDR3. TCRdb re-analysed the multiplex PCR reads in MiXCR, keeping a single row per CDR3 protein. Here the sample spans 550,000 to 650,000 distinct CDR3 sequences, 11% to 15% being singletons. Germline CDR1 and CDR2: GTSNPN and SVGIG (reference sequence). With V trimmed by 3 bases and J by 5 bases, 8 bases remained unmatched. The CDR3 contains 15 residues.

This chain links TRBV30 with TRBJ2-3; 10 positions match TRBD2. Specimen: blood. The TCR sequence derives from a woman aged 30 to 39 with Graves' hyperthyroidism that later progressed to Graves' ophthalmopathy. Here the CDR3 DNA reads TGTGCCTGGAGGAGGGGCTTAGCGGGAGGAGATACGCAGTATTTT. Translation gives CAWRRGLAGGDTQYF.